The source of this TCR beta chain is a study of cytomegalovirus exposure and HLA in healthy donors. Study-wide points: A later analysis reported that several of the most significant clusters appeared to be linked to common viral pathogens, among them Epstein-Barr virus. Reports indicate that TCR beta sequences accurately predicted the HLA-A and HLA-B alleles of most subjects. Across donors, most TCRs were seen rarely, yet some public ones were widespread.

For this clone: Its antigen is unknown.

It was with 60 Vbeta and 13 Jbeta primers that the PCR ran. The repertoire was sequenced with immunoSEQ multiplex PCR; TCRdb's copy has only in-frame clones and lacks some. This sample has about 130,000 clones, with roughly 83% found just once. The source material was PBMCs. This clonotype was obtained from a middle-aged man in good health and CMV-seronegative.

CDR3 amino acids: CASSAGVTQTQYF. The CDR3 region has the DNA TGTGCCAGCAGCGCCGGGGTGACCCAGACCCAGTACTTC. The V gene is TRBV5-8, the J gene TRBJ2-5, with D possibly TRBD2 on 5 matching bases. Germline V gene lookup returns CDR1 SGHTS and CDR2 YDEGEE. V was shortened by 4 bases and J by 6 bases, with 13 bases between the two germline ends. The CDR3 spans 13 residues.